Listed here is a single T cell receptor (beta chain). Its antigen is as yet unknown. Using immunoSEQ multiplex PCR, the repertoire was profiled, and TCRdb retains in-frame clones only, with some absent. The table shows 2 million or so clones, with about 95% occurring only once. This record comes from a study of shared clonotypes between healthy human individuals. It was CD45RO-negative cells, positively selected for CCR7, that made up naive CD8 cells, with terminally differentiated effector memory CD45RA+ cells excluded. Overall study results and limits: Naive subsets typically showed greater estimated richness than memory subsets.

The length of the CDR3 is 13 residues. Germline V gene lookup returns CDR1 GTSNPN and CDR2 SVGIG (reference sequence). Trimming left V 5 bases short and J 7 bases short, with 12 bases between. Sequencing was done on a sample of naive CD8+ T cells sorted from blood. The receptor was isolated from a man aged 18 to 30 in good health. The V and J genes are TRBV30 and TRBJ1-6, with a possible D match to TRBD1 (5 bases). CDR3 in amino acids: CAWGGQGNSPLHF. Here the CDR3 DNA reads TGTGCCTGGGGGGGTCAAGGAAATTCACCCCTCCACTTT.